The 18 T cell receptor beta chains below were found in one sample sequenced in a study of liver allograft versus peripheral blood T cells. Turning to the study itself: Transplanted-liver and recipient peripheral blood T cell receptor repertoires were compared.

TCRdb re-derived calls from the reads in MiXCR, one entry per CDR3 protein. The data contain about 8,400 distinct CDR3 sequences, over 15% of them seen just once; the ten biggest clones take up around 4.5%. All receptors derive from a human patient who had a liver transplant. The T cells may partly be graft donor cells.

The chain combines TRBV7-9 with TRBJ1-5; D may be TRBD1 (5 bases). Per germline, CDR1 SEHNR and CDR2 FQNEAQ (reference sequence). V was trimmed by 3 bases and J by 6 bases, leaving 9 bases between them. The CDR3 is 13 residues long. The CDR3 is CASSLGVVQPQHF. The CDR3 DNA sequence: TGTGCCAGCAGCTTGGGGGTGGTTCAGCCCCAGCATTTT.

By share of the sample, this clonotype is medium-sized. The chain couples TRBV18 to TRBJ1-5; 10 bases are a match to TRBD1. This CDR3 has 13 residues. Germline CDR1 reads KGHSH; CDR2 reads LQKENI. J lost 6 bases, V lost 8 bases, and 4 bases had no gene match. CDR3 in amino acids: CASATGGVQPQHF. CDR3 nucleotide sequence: TGTGCCAGCGCGACAGGGGGCGTTCAGCCCCAGCATTTT.

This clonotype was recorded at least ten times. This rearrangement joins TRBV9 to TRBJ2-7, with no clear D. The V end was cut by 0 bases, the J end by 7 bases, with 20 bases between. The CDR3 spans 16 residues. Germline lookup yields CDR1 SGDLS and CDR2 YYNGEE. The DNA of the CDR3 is TGTGCCAGCAGCGTAGGATTGTGGACCACCCCGGAGGAGCAGTACTTC. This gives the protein CASSVGLWTTPEEQYF.

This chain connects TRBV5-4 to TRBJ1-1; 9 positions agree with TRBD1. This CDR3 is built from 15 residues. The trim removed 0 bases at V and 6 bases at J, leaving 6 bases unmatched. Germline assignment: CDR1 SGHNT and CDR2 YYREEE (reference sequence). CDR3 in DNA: TGTGCCAGCAGCTTGGCGGGGGACAGGGTTGCTGAAGCTTTCTTT. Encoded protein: CASSLAGDRVAEAFF.

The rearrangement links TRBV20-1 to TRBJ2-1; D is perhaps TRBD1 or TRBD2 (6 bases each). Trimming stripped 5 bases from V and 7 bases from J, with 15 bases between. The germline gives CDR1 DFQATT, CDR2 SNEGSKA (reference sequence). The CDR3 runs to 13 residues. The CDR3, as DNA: TGCAGTGCTCCGGATTGGAGGGGGAATGAGCAGTTCTTC. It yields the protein CSAPDWRGNEQFF.

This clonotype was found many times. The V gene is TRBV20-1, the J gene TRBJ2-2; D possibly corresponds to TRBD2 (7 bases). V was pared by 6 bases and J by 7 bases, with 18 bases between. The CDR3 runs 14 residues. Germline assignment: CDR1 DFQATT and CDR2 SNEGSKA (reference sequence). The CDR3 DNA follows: TGCAGTGCCCTCTTCCGGGGGGCGGTCGGGGAGCTGTTTTTT. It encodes CSALFRGAVGELFF.

The CDR3 reads CASSQGGTNEKLFF. In nucleotides, the CDR3 is TGTGCCAGCAGCCAAGGGGGAACTAATGAAAAACTGTTTTTT. This rearrangement joins TRBV3-1 to TRBJ1-4; D uncertain. From germline, CDR1 is LGHDT and CDR2 YNNKEL (reference sequence). CDR3 size: 14 residues. Trimming took off 1 base at V and 1 base at J, with 4 bases between the two ends.

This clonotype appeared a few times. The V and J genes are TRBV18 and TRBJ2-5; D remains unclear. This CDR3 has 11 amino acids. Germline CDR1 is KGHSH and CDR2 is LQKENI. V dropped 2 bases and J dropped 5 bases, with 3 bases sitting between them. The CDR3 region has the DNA TGTGCCAGCTCACCAGGGGAGACCCAGTACTTC. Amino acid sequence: CASSPGETQYF.

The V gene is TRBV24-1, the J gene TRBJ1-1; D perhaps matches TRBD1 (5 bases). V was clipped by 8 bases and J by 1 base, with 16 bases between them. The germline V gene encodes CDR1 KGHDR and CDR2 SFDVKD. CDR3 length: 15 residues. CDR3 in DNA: TGTGCCACCATTGCTTCGGGACCGTGGAACACTGAAGCTTTCTTT. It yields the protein CATIASGPWNTEAFF.

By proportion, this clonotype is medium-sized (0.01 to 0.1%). The CDR3 region is CASSRDSWDYGYTF. The CDR3 nucleotides read TGTGCCAGCAGTCGGGACAGTTGGGACTATGGCTACACCTTC. This chain uses TRBV28 with TRBJ1-2; 7 nucleotides line up with TRBD1. Germline CDR1 MDHEN, CDR2 SYDVKM. There are 14 residues in the CDR3. With V trimmed by 5 bases and J by 3 bases, 6 bases remained unmatched.

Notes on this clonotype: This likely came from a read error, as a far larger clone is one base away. CDR3 residues: CASNETDADYGYTF. CDR3 sequence (DNA): TGTGCCAGCAATGAAACAGACGCGGACTATGGCTACACCTTC. The chain carries TRBV19 and TRBJ1-2; D is ambiguous. CDR1 LNHDA and CDR2 SQIVND come from the germline V gene (reference sequence). V lost 9 bases, J lost 3 bases, and 17 bases lay in between. The CDR3 runs 14 residues.

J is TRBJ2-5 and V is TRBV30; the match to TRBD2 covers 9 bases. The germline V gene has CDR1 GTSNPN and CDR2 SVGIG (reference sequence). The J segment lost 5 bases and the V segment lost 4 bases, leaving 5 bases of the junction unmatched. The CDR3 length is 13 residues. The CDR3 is CAWKRGGAETQYF. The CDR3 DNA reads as TGTGCCTGGAAACGCGGGGGGGCTGAGACCCAGTACTTC.

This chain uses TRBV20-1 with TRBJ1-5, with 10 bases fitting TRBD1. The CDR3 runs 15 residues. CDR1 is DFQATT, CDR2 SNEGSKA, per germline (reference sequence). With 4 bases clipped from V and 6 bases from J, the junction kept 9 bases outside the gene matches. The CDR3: CSAITTGGAGQPQHF. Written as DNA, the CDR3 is TGCAGTGCTATTACGACAGGGGGCGCAGGTCAGCCCCAGCATTTT.

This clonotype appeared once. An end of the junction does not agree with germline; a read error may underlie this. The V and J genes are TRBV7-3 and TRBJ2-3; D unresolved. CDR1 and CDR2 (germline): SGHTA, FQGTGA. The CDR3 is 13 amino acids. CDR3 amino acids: CASILTFQDTQYF. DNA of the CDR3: TGTGCCAGCATCTTAACGTTCCAGGATACGCAGTATTTT.

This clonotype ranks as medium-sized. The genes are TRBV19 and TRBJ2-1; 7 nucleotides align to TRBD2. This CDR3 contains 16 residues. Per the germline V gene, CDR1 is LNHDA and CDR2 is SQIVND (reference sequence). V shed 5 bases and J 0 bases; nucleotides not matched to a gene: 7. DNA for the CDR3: TGTGCCAGTAGTGGGTTGGGGGGGAGCTCCTACAATGAGCAGTTCTTC. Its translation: CASSGLGGSSYNEQFF. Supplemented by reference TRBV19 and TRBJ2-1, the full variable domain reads DGGITQSPKYLFRKEGQNVTLSCEQNLNHDAMYWYRQDPGQGLRLIYYSQIVNDFQKGDIAEGYSVSREKKESFPLTVTSAQKNPTAFYLCASSGLGGSSYNEQFFGPGTRLTVL.

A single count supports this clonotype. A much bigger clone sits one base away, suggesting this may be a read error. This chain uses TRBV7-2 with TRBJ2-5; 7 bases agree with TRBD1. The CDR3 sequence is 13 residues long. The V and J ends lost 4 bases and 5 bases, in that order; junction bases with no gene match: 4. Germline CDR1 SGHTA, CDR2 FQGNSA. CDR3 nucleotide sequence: TGTGCCAGCAGCTCCTCGACAGGGGAGACCCAGTACTTC. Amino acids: CASSSSTGETQYF.

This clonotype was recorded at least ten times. The CDR3 loop is CASSFGQGGYNEQFF. Here the CDR3 DNA reads TGTGCCAGCAGTTTTGGGCAGGGGGGCTACAATGAGCAGTTCTTC. The chain combines TRBV12-3 or TRBV12-4 with TRBJ2-1; D possibly corresponds to TRBD1 (7 bases). The CDR3 runs to 15 residues. Trimming stripped 3 bases from V and 3 bases from J, with 12 bases between.

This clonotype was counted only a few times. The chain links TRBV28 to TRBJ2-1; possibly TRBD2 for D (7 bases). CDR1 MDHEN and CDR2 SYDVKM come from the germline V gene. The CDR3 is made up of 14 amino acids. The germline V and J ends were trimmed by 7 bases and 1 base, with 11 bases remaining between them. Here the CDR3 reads CASNRGGSYNEQFF. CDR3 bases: TGTGCCAGCAATAGGGGGGGGTCCTACAATGAGCAGTTCTTC.